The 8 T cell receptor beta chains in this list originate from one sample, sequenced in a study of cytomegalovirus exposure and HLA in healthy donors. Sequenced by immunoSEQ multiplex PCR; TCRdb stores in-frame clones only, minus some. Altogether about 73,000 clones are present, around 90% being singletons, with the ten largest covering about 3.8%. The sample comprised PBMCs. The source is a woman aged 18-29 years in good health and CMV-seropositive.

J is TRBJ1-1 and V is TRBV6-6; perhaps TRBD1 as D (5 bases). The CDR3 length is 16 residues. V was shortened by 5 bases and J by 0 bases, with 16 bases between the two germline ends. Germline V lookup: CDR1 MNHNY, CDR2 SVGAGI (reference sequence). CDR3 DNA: TGTGCCAGCAGTCGGGGGGGTAAAACAGTGAACACTGAAGCTTTCTTT. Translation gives CASSRGGKTVNTEAFF.

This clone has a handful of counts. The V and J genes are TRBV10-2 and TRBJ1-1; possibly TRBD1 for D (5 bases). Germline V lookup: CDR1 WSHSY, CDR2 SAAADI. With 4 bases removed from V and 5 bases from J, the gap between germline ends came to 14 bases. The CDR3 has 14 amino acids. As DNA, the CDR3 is TGCGCCAGCAGTGTCGGCCCGGGGGGGACTGAAGCTTTCTTT. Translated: CASSVGPGGTEAFF.

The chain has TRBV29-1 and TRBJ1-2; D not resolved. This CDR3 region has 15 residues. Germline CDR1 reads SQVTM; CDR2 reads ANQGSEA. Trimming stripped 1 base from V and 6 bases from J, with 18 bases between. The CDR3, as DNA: TGCAGCGTTGAAGCCGAGGGCCCCAGGCCGGATGGCTACACCTTC. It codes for CSVEAEGPRPDGYTF.

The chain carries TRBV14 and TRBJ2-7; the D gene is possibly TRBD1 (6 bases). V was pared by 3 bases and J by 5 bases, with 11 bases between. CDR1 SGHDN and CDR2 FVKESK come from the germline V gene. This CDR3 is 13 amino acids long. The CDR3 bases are TGTGCCAGCAGCCATCGATACAGGGACGAGCAGTACTTC. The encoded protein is CASSHRYRDEQYF.

CDR3 bases: TGTGCCAGCAGCCGACGGACAGGGAGGGACGAGCAGTACTTC. Translation gives CASSRRTGRDEQYF. The gene calls are TRBV7-2 and TRBJ2-7, with D maybe TRBD1 (8 bases). Trimming removed 5 bases from V and 5 bases from J, with 16 bases in between. The CDR3 has 14 amino acids. The germline gives CDR1 SGHTA, CDR2 FQGNSA.

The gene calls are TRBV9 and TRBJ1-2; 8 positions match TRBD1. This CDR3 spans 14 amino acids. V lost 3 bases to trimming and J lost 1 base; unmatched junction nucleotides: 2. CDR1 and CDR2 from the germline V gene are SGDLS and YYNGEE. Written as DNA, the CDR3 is TGTGCCAGCAGCGCCGACAGGGGTAACTATGGCTACACCTTC. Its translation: CASSADRGNYGYTF. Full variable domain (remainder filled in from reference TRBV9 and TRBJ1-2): DSGVTQTPKHLITATGQRVTLRCSPRSGDLSVYWYQQSLDQGLQFLIQYYNGEERAKGNILERFSAQQFPDLHSELNLSSLELGDSALYFCASSADRGNYGYTFGSGTRLTVV.

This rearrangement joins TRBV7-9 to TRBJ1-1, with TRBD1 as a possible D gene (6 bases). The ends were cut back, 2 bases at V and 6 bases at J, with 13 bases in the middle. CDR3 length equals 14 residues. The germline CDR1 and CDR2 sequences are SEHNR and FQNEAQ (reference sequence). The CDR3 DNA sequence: TGTGCCAGCAGCTTATCCACAGGGCTCCCTGAAGCTTTCTTT. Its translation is CASSLSTGLPEAFF.

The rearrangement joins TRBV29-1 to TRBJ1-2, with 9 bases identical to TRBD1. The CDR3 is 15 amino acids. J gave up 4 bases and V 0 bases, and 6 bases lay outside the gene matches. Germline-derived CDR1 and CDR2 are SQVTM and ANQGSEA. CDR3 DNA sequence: TGCAGCGTTGAAGAATTCCGGACAGGGGCCTATGGCTACACCTTC. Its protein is CSVEEFRTGAYGYTF. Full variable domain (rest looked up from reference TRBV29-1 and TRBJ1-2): SAVISQKPSRDICQRGTSLTIQCQVDSQVTMMFWYRQQPGQSLTLIATANQGSEATYESGFVIDKFPISRPNLTFSTLTVSNMSPEDSSIYLCSVEEFRTGAYGYTFGSGTRLTVV.